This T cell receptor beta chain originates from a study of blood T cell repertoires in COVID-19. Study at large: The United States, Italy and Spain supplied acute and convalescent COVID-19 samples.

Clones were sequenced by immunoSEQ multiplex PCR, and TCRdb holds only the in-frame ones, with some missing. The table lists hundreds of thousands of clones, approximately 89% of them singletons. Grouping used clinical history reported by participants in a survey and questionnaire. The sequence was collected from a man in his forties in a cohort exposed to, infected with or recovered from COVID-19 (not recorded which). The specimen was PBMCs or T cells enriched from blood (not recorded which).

The CDR3 loop is CASSIIEDDANIQYF. CDR3 coding DNA: TGTGCCAGTAGTATAATCGAGGATGATGCAAACATTCAGTACTTC. The rearrangement joins TRBV19 to TRBJ2-4, with D hard to call. This CDR3 contains 15 residues. Trimming pared 2 bases from V and 6 bases from J, leaving 14 bases between. Looked up from germline, CDR1 is LNHDA and CDR2 is SQIVND (reference sequence).